The 31 T cell receptor beta chains below were found in one sample sequenced in a study of blood T cell repertoires in COVID-19. Generated by immunoSEQ multiplex PCR, the TCRdb table keeps only in-frame clones and is missing some. This table has some 65,000 clones, about 86% appearing once. Sequences were obtained from peripheral blood. The receptor set was obtained from a man aged 40-49 years with COVID-19, enrolled during active disease.

The chain links TRBV18 to TRBJ2-2; D is perhaps TRBD2 (6 bases). In germline, CDR1 is KGHSH, CDR2 LQKENI. V gave up 4 bases and J gave up 6 bases, with 18 bases separating them. The CDR3 sequence is 16 residues long. The CDR3 sequence: CASSLFRDSNAGELFF. CDR3 DNA: TGTGCCAGCTCACTTTTCCGGGACTCCAACGCCGGGGAGCTGTTTTTT. Full variable domain (remainder filled in from reference TRBV18 and TRBJ2-2): NAGVMQNPRHLVRRRGQEARLRCSPMKGHSHVYWYRQLPEEGLKFMVYLQKENIIDESGMPKERFSAEFPKEGPSILRIQQVVRGDSAAYFCASSLFRDSNAGELFFGEGSRLTVL.

This rearrangement joins TRBV7-2 to TRBJ1-6, with TRBD1 identical over 10 bases. CDR3 length: 15 residues. Germline CDR1 and CDR2: SGHTA and FQGNSA. V lost 5 bases to trimming and J lost 11 bases; unmatched junction nucleotides: 9. CDR3 sequence (DNA): TGTGCCAGCAGCGCGGCAGGGACAGGGGTTGCACCCCTCCACTTT. Encoded protein: CASSAAGTGVAPLHF.

The chain uses TRBV5-4 and TRBJ2-5; D might be TRBD2 (7 bases). CDR3 length equals 15 residues. Germline lookup yields CDR1 SGHNT and CDR2 YYREEE (reference sequence). V was cut by 3 bases and J by 5 bases, with 17 bases left in between. As DNA, the CDR3 is TGTGCCAGCAGCTCTGGCGGGGGCCTGGGGGAGACCCAGTACTTC. Translation: CASSSGGGLGETQYF.

The chain couples TRBV28 to TRBJ2-7; 7 nucleotides match TRBD1. Per germline, CDR1 MDHEN and CDR2 SYDVKM. V was pared by 5 bases and J by 7 bases, with 17 bases of the junction left unmatched. This CDR3 region has 16 residues. The CDR3 sequence is CASSRYRGPLTGEQYF. The CDR3 coding sequence is TGTGCCAGCAGTCGATACAGGGGTCCCCTCACTGGTGAGCAGTACTTC.

V and J are TRBV2 and TRBJ2-1; D might be TRBD2 (6 bases). The CDR3 has 14 amino acids. In germline, CDR1 is SNHLY, CDR2 FYNNEI. Trimming stripped 2 bases from V and 6 bases from J, with 11 bases between. The CDR3 region is CASSERLDVNEQFF. DNA for the CDR3: TGTGCCAGCAGTGAACGACTAGACGTCAATGAGCAGTTCTTC.

V and J are TRBV27 and TRBJ2-3; 15 bases align to TRBD2. The J segment lost 0 bases and the V segment lost 5 bases, leaving 9 bases of the junction unmatched. CDR1 MNHEY and CDR2 SMNVEV come from the germline V gene (reference sequence). The CDR3 consists of 19 residues. The CDR3 spells CASSGTSGGTYASTDTQYF. In DNA form, the CDR3 reads TGTGCCAGCAGTGGGACTAGCGGGGGGACATACGCTAGCACAGATACGCAGTATTTT.

The V call is TRBV28, the J call TRBJ2-7; no clear D. Germline CDR1 and CDR2: MDHEN and SYDVKM. The V end was cut by 4 bases, the J end by 3 bases, with 4 bases between. The CDR3 is 11 residues long. The CDR3 coding sequence is TGTGCCAGCAGTTCCTTCTACGAGCAGTACTTC. This codes for CASSSFYEQYF.

V is TRBV27 and J is TRBJ2-1; weak D call: TRBD2 (6 bases). There are 15 residues in the CDR3. CDR1 and CDR2 (germline): MNHEY, SMNVEV (reference sequence). The germline V and J ends were trimmed by 5 bases and 10 bases, with 21 bases remaining between them. CDR3 sequence (DNA): TGTGCCAGCAGTACCTCGCCTTCGCGGGGTGGGGAGCAGTTCTTC. It specifies CASSTSPSRGGEQFF.

This chain connects TRBV5-4 to TRBJ2-2; 7 positions agree with TRBD1. Germline trimming cut 0 bases from V and 9 bases from J; bases unmatched to any gene: 17. The CDR3 extends over 18 amino acids. Germline CDR1 reads SGHNT; CDR2 reads YYREEE (reference sequence). CDR3 amino acids: CASSLAGWGQPRRRELFF. CDR3 DNA: TGTGCCAGCAGCTTGGCGGGGTGGGGACAGCCCCGTCGGAGGGAGCTGTTTTTT.

This clone was detected once. The rearrangement joins TRBV6-6 to TRBJ1-2, with 9 bases matching TRBD1. The CDR3 sequence is 15 residues long. Germline CDR1 MNHNY, CDR2 SVGAGI (reference sequence). Trimming took 4 bases from V and 0 from J; bases not matched to a gene: 3. CDR3 region: CASSSQGAPNYGYTF. The CDR3 DNA reads TGTGCCAGCAGTTCACAGGGGGCCCCTAACTATGGCTACACCTTC.

The chain joins TRBV11-2 to TRBJ2-3; 11 positions agree with TRBD2. J lost 8 bases, V lost 4 bases, and 5 bases had no gene match. Per the germline V gene, CDR1 is SGHAT and CDR2 is FQNNGV. The CDR3 is made up of 14 amino acids. The CDR3 DNA sequence: TGTGCCAGCAGCTCACAGGGGACTAGCGGTACGCAGTATTTT. As protein: CASSSQGTSGTQYF.

V and J are TRBV5-1 and TRBJ2-1, with D possibly being TRBD1 (6 bases). Germline CDR1 reads SGHRS; CDR2 reads YFSETQ. The CDR3 covers 14 residues. V was clipped by 0 bases and J by 4 bases, with 8 bases between them. Here the CDR3 reads CASSLGQEYNEQFF. Written as DNA, the CDR3 is TGCGCCAGCAGCTTGGGACAGGAGTACAATGAGCAGTTCTTC.

The genes are TRBV28 and TRBJ2-2; TRBD2 agrees at 12 bases. The CDR3 length is 18 residues. V was clipped by 1 base and J by 5 bases; unmatched bases: 8. CDR1 and CDR2 (germline): MDHEN, SYDVKM. CDR3 region: CASSLSSGGARGTGELFF. The CDR3 DNA follows: TGTGCCAGCAGTTTATCTAGCGGGGGGGCCCGGGGGACCGGGGAGCTGTTTTTT.

This clone was seen only a few times. The chain recombines TRBV5-6 with TRBJ2-5; 7 nucleotides match TRBD2. The CDR3 consists of 14 residues. Germline-derived CDR1 and CDR2 are SGHDT and YYEEEE. V gave up 4 bases and J gave up 1 base; unmatched junction bases: 4. CDR3 coding DNA: TGTGCCAGCAGCAGCGGGGCGGCCCAAGAGACCCAGTACTTC. Translation gives CASSSGAAQETQYF.

The chain recombines TRBV11-2 with TRBJ2-2; maybe TRBD1 (6 bases). CDR1 is SGHAT, CDR2 FQNNGV, per germline. The length of the CDR3 is 15 residues. The V end was cut by 5 bases, the J end by 5 bases, with 15 bases between. As DNA, the CDR3 is TGTGCCAGCAGCCGAGACAGGCCAGGGACCGGGGAGCTGTTTTTT. Translated: CASSRDRPGTGELFF.

V usage is TRBV30 and J usage is TRBJ1-4, with D possibly being TRBD1 (5 bases). V dropped 4 bases and J dropped 5 bases, with 11 bases sitting between them. This CDR3 is 13 amino acids long. Germline V gives CDR1 GTSNPN, CDR2 SVGIG (reference sequence). The CDR3 spells CAWKARGNEKLFF. CDR3 DNA sequence: TGTGCCTGGAAGGCAAGGGGAAATGAAAAACTGTTTTTT.

The J gene is TRBJ2-5, the V gene TRBV30; the D gene is possibly TRBD2 (6 bases). The CDR3 has 13 residues. Germline CDR1 is GTSNPN and CDR2 is SVGIG (reference sequence). V was pared by 0 bases and J by 3 bases, with 8 bases between. The CDR3 loop reads CAWSVGGEETQYF. The CDR3 DNA reads as TGTGCCTGGAGTGTAGGAGGGGAAGAGACCCAGTACTTC.

V and J are TRBV10-1 and TRBJ1-1; D is perhaps TRBD1 (6 bases). Germline CDR1 and CDR2: WNHNN and SYGVQD (reference sequence). This CDR3 is 15 amino acids long. V was pared by 6 bases and J by 4 bases, with 18 bases between. The DNA for the CDR3 is TGCGCCAGCAGCCCGACGGGGGGCGGCGGCACTGAAGCTTTCTTT. This encodes CASSPTGGGGTEAFF.

This clone occurred a few times. This chain joins TRBV6-5 and TRBJ1-1, with a tentative D call TRBD1 (6 bases). Germline loops: CDR1 MNHEY, CDR2 SVGAGI. V lost 6 bases and J lost 11, with 16 bases in between. This CDR3 is 12 amino acids long. CDR3 region: CASRTQGLGAFF. The CDR3 DNA is TGTGCCAGCAGAACCCAGGGGCTAGGGGCTTTCTTT.

The chain combines TRBV29-1 with TRBJ1-2, with TRBD1 identical over 7 bases. This CDR3 region has 15 residues. With 3 bases clipped from V and 8 bases from J, the junction kept 15 bases outside the gene matches. Germline CDR1 reads SQVTM; CDR2 reads ANQGSEA. CDR3 sequence reads: CSVDPRQGSPIGYTF. The CDR3 DNA reads TGCAGCGTTGATCCCAGACAGGGTTCTCCTATCGGCTACACCTTC.

The rearrangement uses TRBV6-1 and TRBJ1-6; 8 bases agree with TRBD1. The germline CDR1 and CDR2 sequences are MNHNS and SASEGT. V was pared by 2 bases and J by 9 bases, with 0 bases of the junction left unmatched. CDR3 length equals 13 residues. The CDR3 nucleotides read TGTGCCAGCAGTGAAACAGGGGGTTCACCCCTCCACTTT. Protein: CASSETGGSPLHF.

The chain links TRBV19 to TRBJ1-5; 7 bases map to TRBD1. After removal of 3 bases from V and 5 bases from J, the junction contained 7 bases not matched to a gene. CDR3 size: 15 residues. Germline assignment: CDR1 LNHDA and CDR2 SQIVND (reference sequence). The CDR3 reads CASSIWWRGHQPQHF. CDR3 coding DNA: TGTGCCAGTAGTATCTGGTGGAGGGGGCATCAGCCCCAGCATTTT.

The chain uses TRBV24-1 and TRBJ2-1; possible D gene TRBD2, 5 bases. The length of the CDR3 is 11 residues. V was trimmed by 3 bases and J by 9 bases, leaving 5 bases between them. The germline gives CDR1 KGHDR, CDR2 SFDVKD. CDR3 in amino acids: CATSDRGEQFF. The CDR3 coding sequence is TGTGCCACCAGTGATCGGGGTGAGCAGTTCTTC.

A single count supports this clone. This chain uses TRBV7-9 with TRBJ1-4, with 9 positions matching TRBD1. V lost 4 bases, J lost 7 bases, and 10 bases stayed unmatched. The V gene's germline CDR1 is SEHNR and CDR2 FQNEAQ (reference sequence). This CDR3 has 16 residues. Written as DNA, the CDR3 is TGTGCCAGCAGCTCGGGCCGGGCGGGACAGGGTGAAAAACTGTTTTTT. Translating it yields CASSSGRAGQGEKLFF.

This clone was detected once. The chain is built from TRBV9 and TRBJ2-7, with D maybe TRBD2 (5 bases). The V end lost 4 bases, the J end lost 4 bases, and 9 bases lay between the germline ends. The CDR3 contains 12 residues. Germline V gene data show CDR1 as SGDLS and CDR2 as YYNGEE. As DNA, the CDR3 is TGTGCCAGCAGCCCCCGGGGTTACGAGCAGTACTTC. This gives the protein CASSPRGYEQYF.

V is TRBV29-1 and J is TRBJ1-1; D is unclear. The CDR3 totals 11 residues. V was shortened by 5 bases and J by 8 bases, with 12 bases between the two germline ends. CDR1 SQVTM and CDR2 ANQGSEA come from the germline V gene. The CDR3 DNA reads TGCAGCGTTAATTTTGGGAGAGAAGCTTTCTTT. Its translation: CSVNFGREAFF.

V is TRBV28 and J is TRBJ2-5; D not resolved. The germline V gene encodes CDR1 MDHEN and CDR2 SYDVKM. V was pared by 1 base and J by 5 bases, with 5 bases between. This CDR3 is built from 12 residues. The CDR3 DNA reads TGTGCCAGCAGTTTATCCCAGGAGACCCAGTACTTC. Its translation is CASSLSQETQYF.

This chain links TRBV5-1 with TRBJ1-6; D is possibly TRBD1 (6 bases). The germline gives CDR1 SGHRS, CDR2 YFSETQ. This CDR3 region has 16 residues. The V end was cut by 1 base, the J end by 5 bases, with 13 bases between. The CDR3 is CASSLFLDSNNSPLHF. The DNA of the CDR3 is TGCGCCAGCAGCTTGTTTCTGGACAGCAATAATTCACCCCTCCACTTT. The entire variable domain, with the rest obtained from reference TRBV5-1 and TRBJ1-6, is as follows: KAGVTQTPRYLIKTRGQQVTLSCSPISGHRSVSWYQQTPGQGLQFLFEYFSETQRNKGNFPGRFSGRQFSNSRSEMNVSTLELGDSALYLCASSLFLDSNNSPLHFGNGTRLTVT.

The chain is built from TRBV3-1 (or the pseudogene TRBV3-2) and TRBJ1-4, with 7 bases identical to TRBD1. The CDR3 runs 14 residues. The V and J ends lost 4 bases and 4 bases, in that order; junction bases with no gene match: 3. In germline, CDR1 is LGHDT, CDR2 YNNKEL (reference sequence). The CDR3 here is CASSRQGSNEKLFF. As DNA, the CDR3 is TGTGCCAGCAGCCGACAGGGAAGTAATGAAAAACTGTTTTTT.

The chain uses TRBV29-1 and TRBJ1-2, with D tentatively TRBD1 (6 bases). The germline gives CDR1 SQVTM, CDR2 ANQGSEA. The ends were cut back, 5 bases at V and 6 bases at J, with 13 bases in the middle. This CDR3 is 12 amino acids long. CDR3 DNA: TGCAGCGTTAACCCACAGGGAGATGGCTACACCTTC. Its translation: CSVNPQGDGYTF.

The chain recombines TRBV19 with TRBJ1-1, with D maybe TRBD1 (6 bases). V lost 1 base and J lost 0, with 21 bases in between. Per germline, CDR1 LNHDA and CDR2 SQIVND (reference sequence). The length of the CDR3 is 19 residues. This CDR3 reads CASSIGLGHQMWVNTEAFF. DNA for the CDR3: TGTGCCAGTAGTATAGGTCTGGGACACCAAATGTGGGTGAACACTGAAGCTTTCTTT. Full variable domain (missing parts from reference TRBV19 and TRBJ1-1): DGGITQSPKYLFRKEGQNVTLSCEQNLNHDAMYWYRQDPGQGLRLIYYSQIVNDFQKGDIAEGYSVSREKKESFPLTVTSAQKNPTAFYLCASSIGLGHQMWVNTEAFFGQGTRLTVV.